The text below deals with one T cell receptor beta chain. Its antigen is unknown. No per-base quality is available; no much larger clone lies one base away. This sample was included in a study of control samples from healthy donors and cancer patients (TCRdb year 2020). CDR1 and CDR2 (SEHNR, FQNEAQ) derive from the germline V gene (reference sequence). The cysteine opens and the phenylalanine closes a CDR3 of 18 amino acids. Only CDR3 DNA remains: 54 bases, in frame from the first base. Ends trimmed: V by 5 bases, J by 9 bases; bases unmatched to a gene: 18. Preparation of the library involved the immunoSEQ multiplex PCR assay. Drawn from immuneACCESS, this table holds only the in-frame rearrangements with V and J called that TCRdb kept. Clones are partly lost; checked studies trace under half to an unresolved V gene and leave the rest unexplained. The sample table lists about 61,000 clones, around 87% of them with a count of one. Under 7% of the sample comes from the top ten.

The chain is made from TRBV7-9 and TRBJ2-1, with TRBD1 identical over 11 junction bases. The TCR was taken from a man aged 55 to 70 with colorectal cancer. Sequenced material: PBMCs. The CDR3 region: CASSPLQRPGTGGTEQFF. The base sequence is TGTGCCAGCAGCCCACTCCAACGTCCCGGGACAGGGGGTACTGAGCAGTTCTTC.